A single sample is the source of the 4 T cell receptor beta chains below, sequenced in a study of CXCR3-negative and CXCR3-positive naive CD8 T cells. The study's findings and limits: CXCR3-positive naive cells carried more hydrophobic TRB CDR3s than CXCR3-negative naive cells did.

The libraries of TRB cDNA were constructed through 5' RACE using UMI labels. TCRdb reworked the 5' RACE reads into one entry per CDR3 protein, no DNA. The sample has about 120,000 distinct CDR3 sequences; the top ten hold 0.5% to 0.7%. No antigen has been assigned to these receptors. The sample was naive CXCR3+ CD8+ T cells from blood. Described subset: CD45RO-CCR7+CD27+CD95- naive CD8+ T cells expressing CXCR3 (TNR3+). These TCRs come from a human donor in good health. Some clones in this sample may be carry-over from other donors' samples.

The chain's CDR3 is CASSLAAPLDRRGQFF. This chain joins TRBV11-2 and TRBJ2-1; the TCRdb D gene call, TRBD1, has no DNA to confirm it. This CDR3 region has 16 residues. Germline loops: CDR1 SGHAT, CDR2 FQNNGV.

The V call is TRBV29-1, the J call TRBJ2-2. Germline V gives CDR1 SQVTM, CDR2 ANQGSEA. The CDR3 loop spans 13 amino acids. CDR3 sequence: CSAGADLAGELFF.

The chain is built from TRBV7-6 and TRBJ2-7; TCRdb gives TRBD1 as the D gene, but with no DNA this cannot be confirmed. Germline V CDR1 and CDR2: SGHVS, FNYEAQ. The CDR3 consists of 16 residues. CDR3 protein: CASSLETGGPTYEQYF.

The rearrangement links TRBV5-6 to TRBJ2-5. The CDR3 has 11 amino acids. Per germline, CDR1 SGHDT and CDR2 YYEEEE. The CDR3 loop reads CASSLGKTQYF.